The 20 T cell receptor beta chains reported below all come from one sample, sequenced in a study of cytomegalovirus exposure and HLA in healthy donors. The PCR was carried out with 60 Vbeta primers and 13 Jbeta primers. The protocol was immunoSEQ multiplex PCR, while the TCRdb copy is restricted to in-frame clones and leaves out a portion. The sample records over 100,000 clones, about three quarters being singletons. Sequencing used PBMCs. The origin of the receptors is a woman aged 25-40 years in good health and CMV-seropositive.

The chain is built from TRBV7-9 and TRBJ2-3; 7 bases fit TRBD2. There are 18 residues in the CDR3. With V trimmed by 3 bases and J by 0 bases, 12 bases remained unmatched. CDR1 and CDR2 from the germline V gene are SEHNR and FQNEAQ (reference sequence). CDR3 sequence: CASSFRTGGYSSTDTQYF. DNA for the CDR3: TGTGCCAGCAGCTTCCGGACGGGGGGATATTCTAGCACAGATACGCAGTATTTT.

V and J are TRBV5-1 and TRBJ2-7; D is undetermined. The CDR3 extends over 11 amino acids. From germline, CDR1 is SGHRS and CDR2 YFSETQ. With 4 bases removed from V and 3 bases from J, the gap between germline ends came to 5 bases. The CDR3 here is CASSLNYEQYF. CDR3 in DNA: TGCGCCAGCAGCCTAAACTACGAGCAGTACTTC.

This clone was detected a few times. V gene TRBV4-2 combines with J gene TRBJ1-6; D not certain. The V end was cut by 0 bases, the J end by 5 bases, with 5 bases between. The germline V gene has CDR1 LGHNA and CDR2 YNFKEQ. There are 14 residues in the CDR3. The CDR3 nucleotides read TGTGCCAGCAGCCAAGATTGGCATAATTCACCCCTCCACTTT. Its protein product is CASSQDWHNSPLHF.

The rearrangement links TRBV7-2 to TRBJ1-2; D is ambiguous. CDR1 and CDR2 (germline): SGHTA, FQGNSA. The ends were cut back, 6 bases at V and 4 bases at J, with 15 bases in the middle. The CDR3 has 14 amino acids. The CDR3 sequence: CASSREGDLYGYTF. The CDR3, as DNA: TGTGCCAGCAGTAGGGAGGGTGACCTCTATGGCTACACCTTC.

The chain joins TRBV28 to TRBJ1-5, with 7 bases fitting TRBD1. There are 15 residues in the CDR3. V lost 6 bases, J lost 7 bases, and 12 bases stayed unmatched. In germline, CDR1 is MDHEN, CDR2 SYDVKM. In DNA, the CDR3 is TGTGCCAGCAGCCTAATCGACAGGGCTAGACAGCCCCAGCATTTT. It yields the protein CASSLIDRARQPQHF.

This chain connects TRBV6-5 to TRBJ1-5; D is uncertain. Trimming left V 5 bases short and J 1 base short, with 9 bases between. Germline CDR1 MNHEY, CDR2 SVGAGI. The CDR3 length is 14 residues. The chain's CDR3 is CASSSTLSNQPQHF. CDR3 DNA: TGTGCCAGCAGTAGCACCCTGAGCAATCAGCCCCAGCATTTT.

This clone showed up just a few times. The V gene is TRBV7-9, the J gene TRBJ1-3; D call uncertain. Germline CDR1 and CDR2: SEHNR and FQNEAQ (reference sequence). V dropped 5 bases and J dropped 4 bases, with 6 bases sitting between them. This CDR3 spans 12 amino acids. CDR3 sequence: CASSPQGNTIYF. CDR3 bases: TGTGCCAGCAGCCCACAGGGAAACACCATATATTTT.

The V gene is TRBV19, the J gene TRBJ2-3; 8 positions match TRBD2. The V gene's germline CDR1 is LNHDA and CDR2 SQIVND (reference sequence). The trim removed 3 bases at V and 3 bases at J, leaving 8 bases unmatched. This CDR3 is built from 16 residues. CDR3 amino acids: CASSIPGTSGTDTQYF. As DNA, the CDR3 is TGTGCCAGTAGTATCCCCGGGACTAGTGGGACAGATACGCAGTATTTT.

CDR3 loop: CASTILRGAANEQFF. The CDR3 nucleotides read TGTGCCAGCACCATCCTACGCGGGGCGGCCAATGAGCAGTTCTTC. This chain joins TRBV28 and TRBJ2-1, with D possibly matching TRBD2 (6 bases). Per germline, CDR1 MDHEN and CDR2 SYDVKM. The CDR3 contains 15 residues. The V gene lost 7 bases and the J gene lost 6 bases, with 19 bases spanning the gap.

As for this clone: The junction differs from germline at one of its ends, possibly a read error. The chain joins TRBV6-5 to TRBJ2-7, with 9 bases matching TRBD1. This CDR3 contains 14 residues. The germline gives CDR1 MNHEY, CDR2 SVGAGI. The CDR3 coding sequence is TGTGCCACACAGGGACAGGGAGGAACCTACGGGCAGTACTTC. This gives the protein CATQGQGGTYGQYF.

The J gene is TRBJ2-3, the V gene TRBV30, with TRBD1 matching 8 bases. The germline CDR1 and CDR2 sequences are GTSNPN and SVGIG (reference sequence). The CDR3 runs to 14 residues. The J segment lost 2 bases and the V segment lost 5 bases, leaving 6 bases of the junction unmatched. The CDR3 loop is CAWSQGGYTDTQYF. In DNA form, the CDR3 reads TGTGCCTGGTCACAGGGGGGATACACAGATACGCAGTATTTT.

V usage is TRBV2 and J usage is TRBJ2-7, with 13 bases fitting TRBD2. The CDR3 is 15 amino acids. V dropped 5 bases and J dropped 9; count of bases not matched to a gene: 10. Per germline, CDR1 SNHLY and CDR2 FYNNEI. The CDR3 sequence is CASSSNPGLAGWQYF. In DNA, the CDR3 is TGTGCCAGCAGTTCCAACCCGGGACTAGCGGGGTGGCAGTACTTC. Based on the CDR3 plus reference TRBV2 and TRBJ2-7, the full variable domain is EPEVTQTPSHQVTQMGQEVILRCVPISNHLYFYWYRQILGQKVEFLVSFYNNEISEKSEIFDDQFSVERPDGSNFTLKIRSTKLEDSAMYFCASSSNPGLAGWQYFGPGTRLTVT.

There are a few counts of this clone. This chain uses TRBV6-5 with TRBJ2-7; TRBD1 matches at 11 bases. The V and J ends lost 3 bases and 2 bases, in that order; junction bases with no gene match: 6. Germline assignment: CDR1 MNHEY and CDR2 SVGAGI. This CDR3 has 16 residues. The CDR3 reads CASSYLPGQGAYEQYF. The CDR3 DNA follows: TGTGCCAGCAGTTATCTACCGGGACAGGGGGCCTACGAGCAGTACTTC.

The chain employs TRBV16 and TRBJ2-3; no firm D call. Trimming took off 1 base at V and 5 bases at J, with 10 bases between the two ends. Germline V CDR1 and CDR2: KGHSY, FQNENV. The CDR3 is made up of 14 amino acids. CDR3 in DNA: TGTGCCAGCAGCCAATACCTGCGAGGAGATACGCAGTATTTT. Protein sequence: CASSQYLRGDTQYF.

The chain is built from TRBV5-1 and TRBJ1-6, with 8 bases matching TRBD1. V lost 0 bases and J lost 7; bases outside the gene matches: 3. The CDR3 contains 15 residues. The germline V gene has CDR1 SGHRS and CDR2 YFSETQ. CDR3 bases: TGCGCCAGCAGCTTGGGCCAGGGGGCGAATTCACCCCTCCACTTT. Its translation: CASSLGQGANSPLHF.

V and J are TRBV15 and TRBJ1-4, with a possible D match to TRBD1 (5 bases). The V end lost 2 bases, the J end lost 3 bases, and 16 bases lay between the germline ends. Germline V gene sequence: CDR1 LNHNV, CDR2 YYDKDF (reference sequence). CDR3 length: 17 amino acids. CDR3 bases: TGTGCCACCAGCAGATCCTCCTTGACAGCTTCTAATGAAAAACTGTTTTTT. Translation gives CATSRSSLTASNEKLFF.

This chain uses TRBV11-2 with TRBJ2-2; TRBD1 matches 7 bases. The germline CDR1 and CDR2 sequences are SGHAT and FQNNGV. Germline trimming cut 1 base from V and 3 bases from J; bases unmatched to any gene: 5. The CDR3 runs 16 residues. The DNA of the CDR3 is TGTGCCAGCAGCTTAGTAAGGGACAGTTACACCGGGGAGCTGTTTTTT. Encoded protein: CASSLVRDSYTGELFF. Looking up the rest from reference TRBV11-2 and TRBJ2-2 gives the full variable domain: EAGVAQSPRYKIIEKRQSVAFWCNPISGHATLYWYQQILGQGPKLLIQFQNNGVVDDSQLPKDRFSAERLKGVDSTLKIQPAKLEDSAVYLCASSLVRDSYTGELFFGEGSRLTVL.

The chain joins TRBV5-5 to TRBJ2-1, with D perhaps TRBD2 (5 bases). The length of the CDR3 is 16 residues. Per the germline V gene, CDR1 is SGHKS and CDR2 is YYEKEE (reference sequence). V was trimmed by 2 bases and J by 0 bases, leaving 12 bases between them. CDR3 region: CASSFEGRNSYNEQFF. The CDR3, as DNA: TGTGCCAGCAGCTTTGAAGGGAGAAACTCCTACAATGAGCAGTTCTTC.

V usage is TRBV6-5 and J usage is TRBJ1-2; perhaps TRBD1 as D (6 bases). The germline V gene has CDR1 MNHEY and CDR2 SVGAGI. V was pared by 6 bases and J by 6 bases, with 20 bases between. CDR3 length equals 15 residues. The CDR3 nucleotides are TGTGCCAGCAGGGCCCCGGGACAACTGTTAGATGGCTACACCTTC. Protein product: CASRAPGQLLDGYTF.

The rearrangement uses TRBV19 and TRBJ1-1; perhaps TRBD1 as D (5 bases). The V gene's germline CDR1 is LNHDA and CDR2 SQIVND (reference sequence). V lost 0 bases and J 3 bases, leaving 8 bases between the germline ends. This CDR3 has 14 amino acids. The CDR3 loop reads CASSIEPGYTEAFF. CDR3 DNA sequence: TGTGCCAGTAGTATAGAGCCAGGGTACACTGAAGCTTTCTTT.